This passage covers 2 T cell receptor beta chains from one sample sequenced in a study of cytomegalovirus exposure and HLA in healthy donors. The PCR made use of 60 Vbeta and 13 Jbeta primers. The repertoire was sequenced with immunoSEQ multiplex PCR; TCRdb's copy has only in-frame clones and lacks some. The table has more than 100,000 clones, approximately 66% seen once. Input material: PBMCs. These receptors were obtained from a woman between 35 and 50 years old in good health and CMV-seropositive.

V and J are TRBV10-2 and TRBJ2-5; D remains ambiguous. The CDR3 runs 11 residues. Germline assignment: CDR1 WSHSY and CDR2 SAAADI. Deletions cut 6 bases from V and 2 bases from J, with 4 bases between. CDR3 amino acids: CASSLQETQYF. The CDR3 region has the DNA TGCGCCAGCAGCCTGCAAGAGACCCAGTACTTC.

The V gene is TRBV5-1, the J gene TRBJ1-1; unclear D gene. The CDR3 has 13 amino acids. Germline CDR1 is SGHRS and CDR2 is YFSETQ. The V gene lost 4 bases and the J gene lost 2 bases, with 9 bases spanning the gap. CDR3 DNA: TGCGCCAGCAGCCCAACGGGAAACACTGAAGCTTTCTTT. Amino acid sequence: CASSPTGNTEAFF.